These 9 T cell receptor beta chains were sequenced from one sample in a study of T cell repertoires in ileal Crohn's disease. TCRdb's table, derived via immunoSEQ multiplex PCR, lists solely in-frame clones and lacks some. The sample holds roughly 15,000 clones, about 80% seen once. Sample: ileal tissue. These receptors came from an adult with Crohn's disease.

This clone was seen a single time. The chain joins TRBV29-1 to TRBJ2-1; 8 bases are shared with TRBD1. The trim removed 1 base at V and 0 bases at J, leaving 2 bases unmatched. This CDR3 is built from 15 residues. Germline V gene sequence: CDR1 SQVTM, CDR2 ANQGSEA. The chain's CDR3 is CSVEATGASYNEQFF. The CDR3, as DNA: TGCAGCGTTGAAGCGACAGGGGCCTCCTACAATGAGCAGTTCTTC.

V is TRBV6-1 and J is TRBJ1-3; D perhaps matches TRBD1 (6 bases). Germline V gene sequence: CDR1 MNHNS, CDR2 SASEGT. Trimming removed 3 bases at V and 4 bases at J, with 13 bases between. The CDR3 is 15 residues long. The chain's CDR3 is CASSEMDRPGNTIYF. The CDR3 DNA reads as TGTGCCAGCAGTGAGATGGACAGACCGGGAAACACCATATATTTT.

The V gene is TRBV19, the J gene TRBJ1-2, with 8 bases aligning to TRBD1. The CDR3 is made up of 15 amino acids. Germline V gives CDR1 LNHDA, CDR2 SQIVND (reference sequence). The V segment lost 8 bases and the J segment 4 bases; nucleotides outside the gene matches: 12. CDR3: CASGLQGASGYGYTF. CDR3 sequence (DNA): TGTGCCAGTGGGTTGCAGGGGGCTTCGGGCTATGGCTACACCTTC.

CDR3 residues: CASSPKTRATNEKLFF. The DNA for the CDR3 is TGTGCCAGCAGCCCTAAAACCCGGGCAACTAATGAAAAACTGTTTTTT. The J gene is TRBJ1-4, the V gene TRBV4-2; D call uncertain. Germline assignment: CDR1 LGHNA and CDR2 YNFKEQ. The CDR3 sequence is 16 residues long. Trimming left V 4 bases short and J 0 bases short, with 12 bases between.

This clone was counted a few times. The rearrangement links TRBV29-1 to TRBJ2-1; D might be TRBD2 (5 bases). Germline CDR1 and CDR2: SQVTM and ANQGSEA. V was clipped by 4 bases and J by 5 bases, with 9 bases between them. The CDR3 has 12 residues. CDR3 amino acids: CSVAPGDNEQFF. CDR3 sequence (DNA): TGCAGCGTTGCCCCCGGGGACAATGAGCAGTTCTTC.

The V call is TRBV2, the J call TRBJ2-2; 11 bases agree with TRBD2. With V trimmed by 7 bases and J by 13 bases, 11 bases remained unmatched. The CDR3 is 14 residues long. CDR1 is SNHLY and CDR2 is FYNNEI in the germline V gene. CDR3 sequence: CASTGGLAAKGLFF. The CDR3 DNA reads as TGTGCCAGCACGGGGGGACTAGCGGCCAAAGGGCTGTTTTTT.

The rearrangement links TRBV5-1 to TRBJ1-2, with D possibly TRBD1 on 5 matching bases. CDR1 SGHRS and CDR2 YFSETQ come from the germline V gene. Deletions cut 4 bases from V and 4 bases from J, with 11 bases between. This CDR3 is built from 13 residues. The CDR3 protein is CASSTSTAYGYTF. The CDR3 bases are TGCGCCAGCAGCACGTCGACAGCCTATGGCTACACCTTC.

The chain joins TRBV5-6 to TRBJ2-2, with D possibly matching TRBD1 (5 bases). V was cut by 0 bases and J by 4 bases, with 10 bases left in between. Germline assignment: CDR1 SGHDT and CDR2 YYEEEE. The CDR3 covers 15 residues. CDR3 sequence reads: CASSLVGAGTGELFF. CDR3 bases: TGTGCCAGCAGCTTGGTAGGGGCCGGCACCGGGGAGCTGTTTTTT.

The sample holds a few counts of this clone. V usage is TRBV6-1 and J usage is TRBJ2-7; the match to TRBD1 covers 12 bases. J was trimmed by 7 bases and V by 3 bases; bases with no gene match: 7. The CDR3 has 15 amino acids. CDR1 is MNHNS and CDR2 is SASEGT in the germline V gene. CDR3 amino acids: CASSDGTGGLREQYV. In DNA, the CDR3 is TGTGCCAGCAGTGACGGGACAGGGGGCCTTAGGGAGCAGTACGTC.